The present entry profiles one T cell receptor (beta chain) with its context. No antigen is known for it. Different DNA sequences within this sample yield the same CDR3. This entry comes from a study of T cell clones after liver transplantation. V was pared by 3 bases and J by 6 bases, with 8 bases of the junction left unmatched. The CDR3 loop spans 15 amino acids. From germline, CDR1 is MNHEY and CDR2 SMNVEV (reference sequence). Study outcomes and limitations: Compared with third party-reactive sequences, donor-reactive ones declined more, independent of withdrawal success.

This table comes from immunoSEQ multiplex PCR, and its TCRdb copy is limited to in-frame clones, with some not included. In the table there are some 34,000 clones, around 94% of which are singletons. V is TRBV27 and J is TRBJ2-1; 7 nucleotides line up with TRBD2. The receptor was isolated from a human patient who received a liver transplant. Some T cells may be the graft donor's. This specimen was CD8+ T cells from blood, taken 12 months after liver transplant. The chain's CDR3 is CASSLWQGGGNEQFF. CDR3 in DNA: TGTGCCAGCAGTTTGTGGCAGGGCGGGGGCAATGAGCAGTTCTTC.